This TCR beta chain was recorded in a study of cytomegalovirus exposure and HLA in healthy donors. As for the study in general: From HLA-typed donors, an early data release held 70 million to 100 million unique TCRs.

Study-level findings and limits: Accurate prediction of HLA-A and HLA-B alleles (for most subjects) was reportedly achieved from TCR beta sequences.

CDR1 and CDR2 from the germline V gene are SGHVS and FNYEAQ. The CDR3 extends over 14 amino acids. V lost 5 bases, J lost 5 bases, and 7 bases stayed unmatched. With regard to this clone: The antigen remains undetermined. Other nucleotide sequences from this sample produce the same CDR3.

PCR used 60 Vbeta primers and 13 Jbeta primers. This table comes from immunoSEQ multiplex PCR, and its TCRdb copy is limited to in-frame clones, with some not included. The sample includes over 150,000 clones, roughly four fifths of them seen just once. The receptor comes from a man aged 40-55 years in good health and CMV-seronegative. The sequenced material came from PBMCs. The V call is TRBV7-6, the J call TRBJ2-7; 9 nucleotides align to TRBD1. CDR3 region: CASSPGTGHDEQYF. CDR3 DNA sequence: TGTGCCAGCAGCCCCGGGACAGGGCACGACGAGCAGTACTTC.